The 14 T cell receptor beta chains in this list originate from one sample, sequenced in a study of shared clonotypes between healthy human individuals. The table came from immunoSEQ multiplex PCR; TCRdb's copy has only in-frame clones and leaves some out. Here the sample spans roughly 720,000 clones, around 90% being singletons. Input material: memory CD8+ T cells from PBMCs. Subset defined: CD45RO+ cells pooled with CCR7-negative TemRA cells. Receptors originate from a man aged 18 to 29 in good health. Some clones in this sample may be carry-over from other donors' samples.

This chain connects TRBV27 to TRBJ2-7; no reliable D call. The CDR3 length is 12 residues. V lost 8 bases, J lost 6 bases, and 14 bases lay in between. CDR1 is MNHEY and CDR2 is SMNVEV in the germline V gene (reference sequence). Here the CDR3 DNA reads TGTGCCAGCTTCTCAATCCAGCTCGAGCAGTACTTC. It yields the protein CASFSIQLEQYF.

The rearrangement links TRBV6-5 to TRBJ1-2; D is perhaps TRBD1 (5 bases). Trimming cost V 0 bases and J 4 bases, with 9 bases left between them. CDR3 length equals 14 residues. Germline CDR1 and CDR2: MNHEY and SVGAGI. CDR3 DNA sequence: TGTGCCAGCAGTTACTCGCCCAGGGTCTATGGCTACACCTTC. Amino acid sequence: CASSYSPRVYGYTF.

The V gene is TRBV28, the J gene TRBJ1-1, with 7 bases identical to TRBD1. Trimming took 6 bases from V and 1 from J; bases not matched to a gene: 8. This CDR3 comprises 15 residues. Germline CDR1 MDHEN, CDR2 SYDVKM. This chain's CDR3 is CASSYSGQTNTEAFF. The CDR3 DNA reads TGTGCCAGCAGCTATTCGGGACAGACGAACACTGAAGCTTTCTTT.

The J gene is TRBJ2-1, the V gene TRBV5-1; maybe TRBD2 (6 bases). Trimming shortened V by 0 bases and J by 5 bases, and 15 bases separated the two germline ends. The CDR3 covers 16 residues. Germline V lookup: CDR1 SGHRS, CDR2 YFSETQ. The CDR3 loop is CASSLALGLRNNEQFF. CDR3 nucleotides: TGCGCCAGCAGCTTGGCCCTCGGACTAAGGAACAATGAGCAGTTCTTC.

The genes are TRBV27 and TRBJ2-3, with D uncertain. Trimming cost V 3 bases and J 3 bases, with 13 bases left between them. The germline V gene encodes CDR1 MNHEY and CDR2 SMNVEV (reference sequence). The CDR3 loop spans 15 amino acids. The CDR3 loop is CASSLRTIRTDTQYF. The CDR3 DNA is TGTGCCAGCAGTTTGCGGACGATCCGGACAGATACGCAGTATTTT.

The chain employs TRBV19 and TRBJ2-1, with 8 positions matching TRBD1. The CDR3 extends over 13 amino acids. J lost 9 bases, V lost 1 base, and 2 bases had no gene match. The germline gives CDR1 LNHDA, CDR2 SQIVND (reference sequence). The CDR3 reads CASSIGTGSEQFF. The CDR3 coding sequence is TGTGCCAGTAGTATAGGGACAGGGAGTGAGCAGTTCTTC.

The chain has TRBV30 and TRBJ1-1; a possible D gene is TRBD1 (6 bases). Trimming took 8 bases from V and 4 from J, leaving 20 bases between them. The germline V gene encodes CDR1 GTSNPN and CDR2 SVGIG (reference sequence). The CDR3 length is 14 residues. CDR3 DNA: TGTGCCCCTAAGGGTGGGGCAGGGGCCACTGAAGCTTTCTTT. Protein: CAPKGGAGATEAFF.

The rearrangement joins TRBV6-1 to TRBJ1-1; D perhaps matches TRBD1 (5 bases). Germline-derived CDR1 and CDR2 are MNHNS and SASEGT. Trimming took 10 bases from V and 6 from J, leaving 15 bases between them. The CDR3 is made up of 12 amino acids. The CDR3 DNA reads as TGTGCCACCATGGGACCGCTTGCTGAAGCTTTCTTT. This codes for CATMGPLAEAFF.

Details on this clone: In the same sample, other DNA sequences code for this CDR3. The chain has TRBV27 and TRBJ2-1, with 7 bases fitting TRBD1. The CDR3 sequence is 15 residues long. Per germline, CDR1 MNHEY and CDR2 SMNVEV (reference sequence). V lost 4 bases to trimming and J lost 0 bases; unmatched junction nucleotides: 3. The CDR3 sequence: CASSYRGSSYNEQFF. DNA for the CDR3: TGTGCCAGCAGTTACAGGGGAAGCTCCTACAATGAGCAGTTCTTC.

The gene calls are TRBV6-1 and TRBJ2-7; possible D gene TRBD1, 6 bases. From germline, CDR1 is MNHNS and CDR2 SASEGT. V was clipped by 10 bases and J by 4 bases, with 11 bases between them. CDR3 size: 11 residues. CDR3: CAIKRGYEQYF. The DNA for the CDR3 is TGTGCCATCAAAAGGGGGTACGAGCAGTACTTC.

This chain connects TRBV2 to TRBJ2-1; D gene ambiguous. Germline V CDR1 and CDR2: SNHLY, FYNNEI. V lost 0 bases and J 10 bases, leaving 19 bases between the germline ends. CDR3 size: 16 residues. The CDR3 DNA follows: TGTGCCAGCAGTGAAGCAGTTGGCCGCCTGGAGAGAGAGCAGTTCTTC. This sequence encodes CASSEAVGRLEREQFF.

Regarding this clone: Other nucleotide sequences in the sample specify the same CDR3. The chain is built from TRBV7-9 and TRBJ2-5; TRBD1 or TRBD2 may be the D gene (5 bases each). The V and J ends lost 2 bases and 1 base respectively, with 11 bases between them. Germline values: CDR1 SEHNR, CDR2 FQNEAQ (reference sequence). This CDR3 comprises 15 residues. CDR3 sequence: CASSLRKGTQETQYF. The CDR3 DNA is TGTGCCAGCAGCTTAAGAAAGGGGACCCAAGAGACCCAGTACTTC.

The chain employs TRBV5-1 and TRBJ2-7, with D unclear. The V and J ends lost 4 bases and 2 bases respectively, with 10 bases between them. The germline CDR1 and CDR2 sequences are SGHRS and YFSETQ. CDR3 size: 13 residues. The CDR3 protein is CASSTGDTYEQYF. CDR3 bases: TGCGCCAGCAGCACCGGAGATACCTACGAGCAGTACTTC.

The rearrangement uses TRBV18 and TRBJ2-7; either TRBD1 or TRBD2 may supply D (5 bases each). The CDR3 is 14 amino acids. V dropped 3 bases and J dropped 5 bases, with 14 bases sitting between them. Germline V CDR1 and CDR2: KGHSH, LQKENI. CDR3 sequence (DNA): TGTGCCAGCTCACCCGGGGACCATGTCCACGAGCAGTACTTC. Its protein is CASSPGDHVHEQYF.